This TCR beta chain was identified in a study of CD8+ T cells in alopecia areata. Study-level points and caveats: Relative to normal scalp, lesional scalp, especially alopecia totalis/universalis, showed higher clonality.

The treatment here: oral pan-JAK inhibitor, 5-10 mg twice daily. The CDR3 totals 17 residues. Germline values: CDR1 MNHEY, CDR2 SMNVEV (reference sequence). J lost 2 bases, V lost 5 bases, and 11 bases had no gene match. With respect to this clone: Its antigen is unknown.

The authors extracted RNA and reverse transcribed it into cDNA as the sequencing template. The table came from immunoSEQ multiplex PCR; TCRdb's copy has only in-frame clones and leaves some out. The sample lists more than 95,000 clones; approximately 90% were seen once. The V and J genes are TRBV27 and TRBJ2-5; 10 nucleotides align to TRBD2. The TCR comes from a human donor with alopecia areata. Sequenced here: CD8+ T cells sorted from blood, sampled around week 31, from a patient treated with tofacitinib. The CDR3 loop reads CASSPHPGTSEQETQYF. The CDR3 region has the DNA TGTGCCAGCAGTCCCCACCCCGGGACTAGCGAACAAGAGACCCAGTACTTC.